These T cell receptor beta chains were read from a single sample in a study of CD8+CD57+ T cells in acquired aplastic anemia. TCRdb passed the reads through MiXCR, listing each CDR3 protein once. Of some 98,000 distinct CDR3 sequences in the sample, 55% to 70% were seen once. The sample comprised sorted CD4+, CD8+, or CD8+CD57+ T cells (not recorded which) from PBMCs. These receptors all stem from a human donor with aplastic anemia. Each CDR3 is given without its conserved first and last residue. The order of the fields is CDR3 protein, J gene, V gene, clone size. Rows give clone size only sometimes, using once, few, many, or a class for an expanded clone.

CDR3: ASSFGRGRADTQY
J: TRBJ2-3
V: TRBV5-6
size: -

CDR3: ASHRSHNEKLF
J: TRBJ1-4
V: TRBV2
size: -

CDR3: ASSQDLAETQY
J: TRBJ2-5
V: TRBV7-2
size: once

CDR3: ASSPQTAPQH
J: TRBJ1-5
V: TRBV7-3
size: many

CDR3: ASSAGTGISEQY
J: TRBJ2-7
V: TRBV2
size: -

CDR3: ASRSGAAPSYNEQF
J: TRBJ2-1
V: TRBV5-1
size: -

CDR3: AISEPSPGANVLT
J: TRBJ2-6
V: TRBV10-3
size: -

CDR3: ASSSDSQTYEQY
J: TRBJ2-7
V: TRBV5-6
size: many

CDR3: SARSSGWTSYNEQF
J: TRBJ2-1
V: TRBV20-1
size: many

CDR3: SARDSLNNYEQY
J: TRBJ2-7
V: TRBV20-1
size: -

CDR3: ASSSGQGAWNTEAF
J: TRBJ1-1
V: TRBV7-6
size: many

CDR3: ASRLWGGDTEAF
J: TRBJ1-1
V: TRBV7-2
size: many

CDR3: ASSTGTPLETQY
J: TRBJ2-5
V: TRBV5-1
size: few

CDR3: AGTRETQY
J: TRBJ2-5
V: TRBV19
size: -

CDR3: ASKSQGALDTEAF
J: TRBJ1-1
V: TRBV19
size: -

CDR3: AISESTPAGNTIY
J: TRBJ1-3
V: TRBV10-3
size: -

CDR3: ASSDPRQGQNTEAF
J: TRBJ1-1
V: TRBV10-1
size: once

CDR3: ASSLTGLAVETQY
J: TRBJ2-5
V: TRBV5-1
size: -

CDR3: ASSPRRDSHEQY
J: TRBJ2-7
V: TRBV7-2
size: -

CDR3: ASSARTGITDTQY
J: TRBJ2-3
V: TRBV11-1
size: few

CDR3: ATSRDPQSYNSPLH
J: TRBJ1-6
V: TRBV15
size: -

CDR3: ASSPLQGENEQY
J: TRBJ2-7
V: TRBV7-6
size: -

CDR3: ASSLNSNYEQY
J: TRBJ2-7
V: TRBV7-6
size: few

CDR3: ASSRTGTVYNEQF
J: TRBJ2-1
V: TRBV5-1
size: -

CDR3: ASSFMGPTYEQY
J: TRBJ2-7
V: TRBV5-1
size: many

CDR3: AISESANEDGEQY
J: TRBJ2-7
V: TRBV10-3
size: -

CDR3: SASQGNSYNEQF
J: TRBJ2-1
V: TRBV20-1
size: -

CDR3: SVKGTLNTEAF
J: TRBJ1-1
V: TRBV29-1
size: -

CDR3: SVAPTYEQF
J: TRBJ2-1
V: TRBV29-1
size: -

CDR3: ASSLQGNEQF
J: TRBJ2-1
V: TRBV7-2
size: -

CDR3: ASSVATGTGNEQF
J: TRBJ2-1
V: TRBV9
size: once

CDR3: ATSDWSVEQF
J: TRBJ2-1
V: TRBV24-1
size: few

CDR3: ASTTSFSPLH
J: TRBJ1-6
V: TRBV6-1
size: -

CDR3: ASSELSGDHRQAF
J: TRBJ1-1
V: TRBV25-1
size: few

CDR3: SAGSNTEAF
J: TRBJ1-1
V: TRBV20-1
size: few

CDR3: ASSPYDRGSGYT
J: TRBJ1-2
V: TRBV5-4
size: -

CDR3: ASSDNGIYGYT
J: TRBJ1-2
V: TRBV2
size: large